The present entry profiles one T cell receptor (beta chain) with its context. Its antigen is unidentified. Trimming stripped 4 bases from V and 3 bases from J, with 19 bases between. The CDR3 sequence is 17 residues long. The germline V gene has CDR1 SGHAT and CDR2 FQNNGV. Vbeta (60) and Jbeta (13) primers were used in the PCR. Clones were sequenced by immunoSEQ multiplex PCR, and TCRdb holds only the in-frame ones, with some missing. The data contain 150,000 to 200,000 clones, around 82% of them seen just once; the ten biggest clones take up 1.5% to 2%. This sample was taken from a study of cytomegalovirus exposure and HLA in healthy donors. Study-level results: Later analysis reportedly placed an Asian-associated ancestry cluster below the roughly 700-donor mean in N-insertions. V- and J-gene trimming in TCR beta was tied to a missense DCLRE1C variant by an analysis performed later. A later analysis reported that several of the most significant clusters appeared to be linked to common viral pathogens, among them Epstein-Barr virus.

The sequenced sample was PBMCs. This clonotype originated in a young man in good health and CMV-seronegative. This chain uses TRBV11-2 with TRBJ2-1; perhaps TRBD2 as D (5 bases). CDR3 amino acids: CASSSQSGPPDYNEQFF. The CDR3, as DNA: TGTGCCAGCAGCTCCCAAAGCGGTCCGCCTGACTACAATGAGCAGTTCTTC.